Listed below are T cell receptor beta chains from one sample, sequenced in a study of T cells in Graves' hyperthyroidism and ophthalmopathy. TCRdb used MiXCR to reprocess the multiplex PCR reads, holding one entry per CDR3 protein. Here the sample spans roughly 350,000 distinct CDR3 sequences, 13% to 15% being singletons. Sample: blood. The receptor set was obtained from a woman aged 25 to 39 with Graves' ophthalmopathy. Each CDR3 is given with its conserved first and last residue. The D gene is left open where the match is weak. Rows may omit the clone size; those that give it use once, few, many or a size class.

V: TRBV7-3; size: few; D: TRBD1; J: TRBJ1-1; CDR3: CASSLRPPGQANTEAFF; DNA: TGTGCCAGCAGCTTACGCCCCCCGGGACAGGCGAACACTGAAGCTTTCTTT
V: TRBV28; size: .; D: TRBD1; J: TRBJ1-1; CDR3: CASTGTGSTEAFF; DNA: TGTGCCAGTACCGGGACAGGGTCCACTGAAGCTTTCTTT
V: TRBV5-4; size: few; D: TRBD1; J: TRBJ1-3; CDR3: CVSSKTGTVRSTIYF; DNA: TGTGTCAGCAGCAAAACCGGGACAGTTCGATCCACCATATATTTT
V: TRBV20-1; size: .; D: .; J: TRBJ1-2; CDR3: CSARDKISRLYGYTF; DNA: TGCAGTGCTAGAGATAAAATAAGCAGACTTTATGGCTACACCTTC
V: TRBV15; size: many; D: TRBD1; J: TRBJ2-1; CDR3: CATRTGVTSSYNEQFF; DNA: TGTGCCACAAGGACAGGGGTGACGAGCTCCTACAATGAGCAGTTCTTC
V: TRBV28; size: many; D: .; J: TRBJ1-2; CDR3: CASSTTLVRAYGYTF; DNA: TGTGCCAGCAGTACTACCCTGGTCAGGGCGTATGGCTACACCTTC
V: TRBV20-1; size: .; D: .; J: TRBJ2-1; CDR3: CSARREGGHYYEQFF; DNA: TGCAGTGCTAGGAGGGAGGGGGGACATTACTACGAGCAGTTCTTC
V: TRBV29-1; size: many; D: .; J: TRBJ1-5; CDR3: CSASDSDQPQHF; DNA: TGCAGCGCATCCGACAGTGATCAGCCCCAGCATTTT
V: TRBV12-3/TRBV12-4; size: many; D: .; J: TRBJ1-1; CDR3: CAIERAGNTEAFF; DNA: TGTGCCATCGAAAGGGCGGGGAACACTGAAGCTTTCTTT
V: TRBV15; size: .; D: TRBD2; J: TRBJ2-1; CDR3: CATSREAGVSNEQFF; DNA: TGTGCCACCAGCAGAGAAGCGGGGGTGAGCAATGAGCAGTTCTTC
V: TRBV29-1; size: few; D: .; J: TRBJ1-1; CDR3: CSVGGGENTEAFF; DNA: TGCAGCGTTGGTGGTGGAGAGAACACTGAAGCTTTCTTT
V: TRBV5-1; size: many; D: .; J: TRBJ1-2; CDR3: CASSNDNYGYTF; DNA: TGCGCCAGCAGCAATGATAACTATGGCTACACCTTC
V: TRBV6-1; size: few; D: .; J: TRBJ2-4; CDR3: CASSEFGGAKNIQYF; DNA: TGTGCCAGCAGTGAATTCGGGGGAGCCAAAAACATTCAGTACTTC
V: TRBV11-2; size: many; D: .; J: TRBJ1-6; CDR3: CASSLIGQNNSPLHF; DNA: TGTGCCAGCAGCTTAATCGGACAGAACAATTCACCCCTCCACTTT
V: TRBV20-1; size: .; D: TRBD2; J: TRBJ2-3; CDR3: CSARAGASGLDTQYF; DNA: TGCAGTGCTAGGGCCGGGGCTAGCGGGCTAGATACGCAGTATTTT
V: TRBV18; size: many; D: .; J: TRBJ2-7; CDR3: CASSPAGAGEQYF; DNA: TGTGCCAGCTCACCGGCCGGGGCAGGGGAGCAGTACTTC
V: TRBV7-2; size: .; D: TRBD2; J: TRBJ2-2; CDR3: CASSLVAGGWAGELFF; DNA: TGTGCCAGCAGCTTAGTGGCGGGAGGTTGGGCCGGGGAGCTGTTTTTT
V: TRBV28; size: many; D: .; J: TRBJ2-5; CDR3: CASSLWASEGVETQYF; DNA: TGTGCCAGCAGTTTATGGGCTAGTGAGGGCGTGGAGACCCAGTACTTC
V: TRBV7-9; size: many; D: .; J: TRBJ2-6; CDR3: CASSLPSRDRQGTGANVLTF; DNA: TGTGCCAGCAGCTTACCGTCCCGGGACCGACAAGGGACTGGGGCCAACGTCCTGACTTTC
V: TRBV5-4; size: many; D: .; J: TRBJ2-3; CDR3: CASSSGTSTDTQYF; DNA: TGTGCCAGCAGCTCAGGTACTAGCACAGATACGCAGTATTTT
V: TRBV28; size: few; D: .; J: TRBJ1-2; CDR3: CASSLLPGITGYTF; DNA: TGTGCCAGCAGTTTATTACCAGGGATCACTGGCTACACCTTC
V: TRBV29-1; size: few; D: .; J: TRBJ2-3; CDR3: CSVGMGGGTDTQYF; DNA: TGCAGCGTTGGGATGGGGGGCGGCACAGATACGCAGTATTTT
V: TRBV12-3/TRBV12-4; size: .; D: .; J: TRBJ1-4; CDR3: CASSLQVRIYLEKLFF; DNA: TGTGCCAGCAGTTTACAGGTGAGGATCTACCTCGAAAAACTGTTTTTT
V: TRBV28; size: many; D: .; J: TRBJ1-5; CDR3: CATKGGQRRQPQHF; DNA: TGTGCCACCAAAGGGGGGCAACGGCGTCAGCCCCAGCATTTT
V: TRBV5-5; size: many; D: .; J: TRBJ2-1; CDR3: CASSSRDGTYNEQFF; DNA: TGTGCCAGCAGCTCCCGGGACGGCACCTACAATGAGCAGTTCTTC
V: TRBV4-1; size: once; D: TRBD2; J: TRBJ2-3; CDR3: CASSLSFRGGATDTQYF; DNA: TGCGCCAGCAGCCTTTCTTTTCGCGGGGGGGCTACAGATACGCAGTATTTT
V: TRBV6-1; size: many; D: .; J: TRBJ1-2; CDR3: CASSEVAGMEGYTF; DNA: TGTGCCAGCAGTGAAGTGGCGGGAATGGAAGGCTACACCTTC
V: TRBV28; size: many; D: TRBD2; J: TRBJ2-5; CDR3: CASAKTSGGDQETQYF; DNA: TGTGCCAGCGCAAAGACTAGCGGGGGGGACCAAGAGACCCAGTACTTC
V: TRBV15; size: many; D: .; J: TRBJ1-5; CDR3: CATSRGRGPGDQPQHF; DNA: TGTGCCACCAGCAGGGGACGGGGTCCAGGGGATCAGCCCCAGCATTTT
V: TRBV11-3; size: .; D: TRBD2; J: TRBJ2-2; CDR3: CASSLLARLAGATGELFF; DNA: TGTGCCAGCAGCTTATTGGCTCGCCTAGCGGGGGCCACCGGGGAGCTGTTTTTT
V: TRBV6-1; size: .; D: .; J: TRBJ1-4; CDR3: CASSNLKGSGEKLFF; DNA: TGTGCCAGCAGTAACCTTAAGGGGTCTGGAGAAAAACTGTTTTTT
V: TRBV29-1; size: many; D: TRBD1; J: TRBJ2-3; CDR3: CSTSGTGVSDTQYF; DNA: TGCAGCACCTCCGGGACAGGGGTATCAGATACGCAGTATTTT
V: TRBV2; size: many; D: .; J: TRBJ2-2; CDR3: CASARQNTGELFF; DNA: TGTGCCAGCGCCCGACAGAACACCGGGGAGCTGTTTTTT
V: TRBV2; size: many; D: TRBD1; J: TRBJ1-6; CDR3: CASSESGTGGTLHF; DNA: TGTGCCAGCAGTGAATCCGGGACAGGGGGGACCCTCCACTTT
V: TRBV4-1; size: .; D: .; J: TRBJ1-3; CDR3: CASSQVTGARNTIYF; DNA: TGCGCCAGCAGCCAAGTAACGGGGGCCAGAAACACCATATATTTT
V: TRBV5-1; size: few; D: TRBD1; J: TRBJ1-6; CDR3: CASSLDTGEGYSPLHF; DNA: TGCGCCAGCAGCTTGGATACAGGGGAAGGGTATTCACCCCTCCACTTT
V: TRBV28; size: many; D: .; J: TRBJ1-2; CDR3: CASSSARIGGYTF; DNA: TGTGCCAGCAGTTCAGCAAGGATAGGTGGCTACACCTTC
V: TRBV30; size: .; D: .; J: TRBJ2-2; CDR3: CAWSVRQRAGELFF; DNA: TGTGCCTGGAGTGTACGGCAGAGGGCCGGGGAGCTGTTTTTT
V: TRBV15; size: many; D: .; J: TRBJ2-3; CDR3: CATSRDLSGGGRSTGTQYF; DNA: TGTGCCACCAGCAGAGATTTGTCCGGCGGGGGCCGATCCACAGGAACGCAGTATTTT
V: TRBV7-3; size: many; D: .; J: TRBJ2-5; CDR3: CASSVANQETQYF; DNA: TGTGCCAGCAGCGTGGCAAATCAAGAGACCCAGTACTTC
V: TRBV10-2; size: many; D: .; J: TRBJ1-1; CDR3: CASNGGGYTEAFF; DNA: TGCGCCAGCAACGGAGGGGGGTACACTGAAGCTTTCTTT
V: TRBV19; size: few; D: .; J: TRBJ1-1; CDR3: CASKVQITTEAFF; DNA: TGTGCCAGTAAAGTTCAGATAACCACTGAAGCTTTCTTT
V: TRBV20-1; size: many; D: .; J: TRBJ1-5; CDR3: CSAVRGYSNQPQHF; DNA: TGCAGTGCCGTGAGAGGGTATAGCAATCAGCCCCAGCATTTT
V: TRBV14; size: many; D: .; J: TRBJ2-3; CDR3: CASSQERVTDTQYF; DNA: TGTGCCAGCAGCCAAGAAAGGGTTACAGATACGCAGTATTTT
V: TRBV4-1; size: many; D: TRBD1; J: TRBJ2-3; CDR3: CASSQATGTGGGGTQYF; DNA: TGCGCCAGCAGCCAAGCCACCGGGACAGGGGGCGGAGGTACGCAGTATTTT
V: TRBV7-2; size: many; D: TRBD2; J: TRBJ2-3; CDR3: CASSATSGGPTDTQYF; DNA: TGTGCCAGCAGCGCGACTAGCGGGGGGCCCACAGATACGCAGTATTTT
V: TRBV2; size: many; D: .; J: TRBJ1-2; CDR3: CASSSPGTNYGYTF; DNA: TGTGCCAGCAGTTCCCCCGGGACAAACTATGGCTACACCTTC
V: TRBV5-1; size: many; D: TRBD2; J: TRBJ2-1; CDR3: CASSLGGGAVEQFF; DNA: TGCGCCAGCAGCTTGGGCGGGGGGGCCGTTGAGCAGTTCTTC